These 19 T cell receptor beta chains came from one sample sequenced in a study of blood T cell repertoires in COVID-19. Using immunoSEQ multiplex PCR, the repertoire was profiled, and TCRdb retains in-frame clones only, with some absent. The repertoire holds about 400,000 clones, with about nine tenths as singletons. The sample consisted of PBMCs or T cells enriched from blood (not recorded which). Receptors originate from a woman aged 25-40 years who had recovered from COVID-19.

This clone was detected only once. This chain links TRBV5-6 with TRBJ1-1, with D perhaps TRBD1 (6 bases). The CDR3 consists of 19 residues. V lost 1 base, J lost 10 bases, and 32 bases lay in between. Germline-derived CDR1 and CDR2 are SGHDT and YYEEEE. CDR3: CASSLWGLGRSTGRSGAFF. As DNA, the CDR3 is TGTGCCAGCAGCTTGTGGGGGCTGGGCAGGAGCACAGGGCGCAGTGGAGCTTTCTTT.

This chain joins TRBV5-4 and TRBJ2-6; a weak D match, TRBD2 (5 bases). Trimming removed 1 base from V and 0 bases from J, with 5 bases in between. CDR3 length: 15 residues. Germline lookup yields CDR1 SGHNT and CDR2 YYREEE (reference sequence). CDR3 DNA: TGTGCCAGCAGCTTGCGGGGCTCTGGGGCCAACGTCCTGACTTTC. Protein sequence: CASSLRGSGANVLTF.

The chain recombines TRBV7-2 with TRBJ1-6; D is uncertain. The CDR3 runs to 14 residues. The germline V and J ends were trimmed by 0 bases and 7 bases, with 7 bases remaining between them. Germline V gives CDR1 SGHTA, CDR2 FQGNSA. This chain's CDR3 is CASSLARSNSPLHF. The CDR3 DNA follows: TGTGCCAGCAGCTTAGCGCGTTCGAATTCACCCCTCCACTTT.

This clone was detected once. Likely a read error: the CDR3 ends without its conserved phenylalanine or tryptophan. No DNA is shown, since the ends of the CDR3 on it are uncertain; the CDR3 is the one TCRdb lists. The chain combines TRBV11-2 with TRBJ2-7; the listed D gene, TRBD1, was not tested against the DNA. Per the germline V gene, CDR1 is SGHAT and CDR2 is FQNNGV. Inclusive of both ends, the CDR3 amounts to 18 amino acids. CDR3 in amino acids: CASGAGTRSSDGTVTLII.

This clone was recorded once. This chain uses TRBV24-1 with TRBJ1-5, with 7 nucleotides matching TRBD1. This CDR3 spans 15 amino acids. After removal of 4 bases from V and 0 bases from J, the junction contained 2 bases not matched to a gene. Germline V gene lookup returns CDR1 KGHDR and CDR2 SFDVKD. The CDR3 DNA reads TGTGCCACCAGTGACCAGGGGGTTAGCAATCAGCCCCAGCATTTT. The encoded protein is CATSDQGVSNQPQHF.

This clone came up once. CDR3 in amino acids: CASSLAEGVLREQYF. CDR3 sequence (DNA): TGTGCCAGCAGCTTAGCAGAGGGTGTTCTCCGCGAGCAGTACTTC. V is TRBV7-2 and J is TRBJ2-7, with D possibly being TRBD2 (5 bases). This CDR3 is built from 15 residues. CDR1 and CDR2 from the germline V gene are SGHTA and FQGNSA. V was pared by 0 bases and J by 6 bases, with 15 bases between.

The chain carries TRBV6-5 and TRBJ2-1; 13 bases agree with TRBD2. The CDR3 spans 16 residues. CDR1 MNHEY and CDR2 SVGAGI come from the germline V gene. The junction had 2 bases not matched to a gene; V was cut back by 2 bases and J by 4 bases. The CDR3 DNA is TGTGCCAGCAGTTACGGACTAGCGGGAGTATACAATGAGCAGTTCTTC. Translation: CASSYGLAGVYNEQFF.

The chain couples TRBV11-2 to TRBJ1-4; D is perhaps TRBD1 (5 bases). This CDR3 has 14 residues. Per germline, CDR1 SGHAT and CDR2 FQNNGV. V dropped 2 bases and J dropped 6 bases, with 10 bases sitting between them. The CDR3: CASSLFRDYEKLFF. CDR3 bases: TGTGCCAGCAGCTTATTCAGGGACTATGAAAAACTGTTTTTT.

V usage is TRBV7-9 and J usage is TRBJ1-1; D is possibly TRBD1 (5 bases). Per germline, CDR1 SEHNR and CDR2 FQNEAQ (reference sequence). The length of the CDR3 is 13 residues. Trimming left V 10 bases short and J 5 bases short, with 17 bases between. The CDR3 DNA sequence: TGTGCCACCGCACAGGAACGGGGGACTGAAGCTTTCTTT. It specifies CATAQERGTEAFF.

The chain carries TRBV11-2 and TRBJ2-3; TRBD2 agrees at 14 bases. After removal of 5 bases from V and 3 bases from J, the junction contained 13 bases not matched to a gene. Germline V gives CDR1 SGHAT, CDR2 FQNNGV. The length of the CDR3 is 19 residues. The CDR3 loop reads CASSTTGTSGGGVTDTQYF. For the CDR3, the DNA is TGTGCCAGCAGCACGACCGGGACTAGCGGGGGTGGTGTGACAGATACGCAGTATTTT. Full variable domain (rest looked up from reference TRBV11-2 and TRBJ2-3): EAGVAQSPRYKIIEKRQSVAFWCNPISGHATLYWYQQILGQGPKLLIQFQNNGVVDDSQLPKDRFSAERLKGVDSTLKIQPAKLEDSAVYLCASSTTGTSGGGVTDTQYFGPGTRLTVL.

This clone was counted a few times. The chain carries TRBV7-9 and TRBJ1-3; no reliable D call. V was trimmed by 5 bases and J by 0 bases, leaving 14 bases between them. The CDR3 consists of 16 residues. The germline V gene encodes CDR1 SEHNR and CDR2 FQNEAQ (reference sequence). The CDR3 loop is CASSGRGEASGNTIYF. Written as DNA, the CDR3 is TGTGCCAGCAGCGGCCGCGGGGAGGCCTCTGGAAACACCATATATTTT.

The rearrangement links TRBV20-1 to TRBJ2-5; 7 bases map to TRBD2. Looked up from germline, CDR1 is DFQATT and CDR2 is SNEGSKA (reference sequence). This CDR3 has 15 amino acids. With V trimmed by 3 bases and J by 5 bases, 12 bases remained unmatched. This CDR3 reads CSASWASGGRETQYF. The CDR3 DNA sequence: TGCAGTGCTAGTTGGGCTAGCGGCGGGCGGGAGACCCAGTACTTC.

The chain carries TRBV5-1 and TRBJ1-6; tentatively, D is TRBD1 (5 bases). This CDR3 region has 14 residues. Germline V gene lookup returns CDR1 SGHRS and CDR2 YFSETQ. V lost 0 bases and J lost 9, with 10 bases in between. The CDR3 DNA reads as TGCGCCAGCAGCTTGGAGTGGGGGGTTTCACCCCTCCACTTT. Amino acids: CASSLEWGVSPLHF.

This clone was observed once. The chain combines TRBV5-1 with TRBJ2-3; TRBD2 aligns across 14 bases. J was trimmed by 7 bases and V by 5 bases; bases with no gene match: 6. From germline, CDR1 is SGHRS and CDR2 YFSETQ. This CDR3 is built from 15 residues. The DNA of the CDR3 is TGCGCCAGCAGTGGGACTAGCGGGAGTCAGCATACGCAGTATTTT. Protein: CASSGTSGSQHTQYF.

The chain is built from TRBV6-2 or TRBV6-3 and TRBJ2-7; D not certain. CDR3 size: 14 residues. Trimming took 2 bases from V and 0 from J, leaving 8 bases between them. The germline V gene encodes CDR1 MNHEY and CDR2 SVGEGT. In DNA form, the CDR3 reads TGTGCCAGCAGTTACGCGCCCTCCTCCTACGAGCAGTACTTC. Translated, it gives CASSYAPSSYEQYF.

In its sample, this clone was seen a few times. The CDR3, as DNA: TGTGCCAGCTCATCAACTAAGGGGTTGGGTGGCAATCAGCCCCAGCATTTT. Amino acids: CASSSTKGLGGNQPQHF. This sequence joins TRBV18 and TRBJ1-5; TRBD1 is a possible D gene (5 bases). CDR1 and CDR2 (germline): KGHSH, LQKENI. This CDR3 is 17 amino acids long. The V end lost 5 bases, the J end lost 2 bases, and 19 bases lay between the germline ends.

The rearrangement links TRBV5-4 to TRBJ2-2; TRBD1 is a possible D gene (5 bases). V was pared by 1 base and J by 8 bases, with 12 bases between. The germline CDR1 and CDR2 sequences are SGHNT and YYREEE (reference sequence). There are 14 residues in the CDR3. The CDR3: CASSLKRGSGELFF. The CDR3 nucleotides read TGTGCCAGCAGCTTGAAAAGGGGTTCGGGGGAGCTGTTTTTT. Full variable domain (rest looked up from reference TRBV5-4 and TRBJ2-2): ETGVTQSPTHLIKTRGQQVTLRCSSQSGHNTVSWYQQALGQGPQFIFQYYREEENGRGNFPPRFSGLQFPNYSSELNVNALELDDSALYLCASSLKRGSGELFFGEGSRLTVL.

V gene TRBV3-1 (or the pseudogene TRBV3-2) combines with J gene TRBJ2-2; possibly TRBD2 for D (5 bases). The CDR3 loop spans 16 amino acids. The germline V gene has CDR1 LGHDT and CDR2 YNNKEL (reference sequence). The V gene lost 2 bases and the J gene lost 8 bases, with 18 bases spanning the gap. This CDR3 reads CASSQQDFPGAGELFF. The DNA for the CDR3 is TGTGCCAGCAGCCAACAGGACTTCCCTGGAGCGGGGGAGCTGTTTTTT.

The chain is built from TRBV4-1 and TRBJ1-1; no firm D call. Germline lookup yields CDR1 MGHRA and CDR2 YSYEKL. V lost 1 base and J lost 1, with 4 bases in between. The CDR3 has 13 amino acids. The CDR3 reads CASSQVQNTEAFF. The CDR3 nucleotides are TGCGCCAGCAGCCAAGTACAGAACACTGAAGCTTTCTTT.